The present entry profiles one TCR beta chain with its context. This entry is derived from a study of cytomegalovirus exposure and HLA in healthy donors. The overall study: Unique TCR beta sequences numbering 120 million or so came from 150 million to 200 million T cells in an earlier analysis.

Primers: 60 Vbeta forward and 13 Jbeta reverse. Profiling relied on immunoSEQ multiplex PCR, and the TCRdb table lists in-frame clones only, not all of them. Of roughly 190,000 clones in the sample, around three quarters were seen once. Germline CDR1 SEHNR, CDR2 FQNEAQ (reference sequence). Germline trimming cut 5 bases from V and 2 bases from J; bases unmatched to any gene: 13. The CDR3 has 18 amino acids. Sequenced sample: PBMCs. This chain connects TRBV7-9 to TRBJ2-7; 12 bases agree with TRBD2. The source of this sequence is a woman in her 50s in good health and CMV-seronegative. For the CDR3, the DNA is TGTGCCAGCAGCCTCTTACCTAGCGGGAGGGGACATCCCTACGAGCAGTACTTC. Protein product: CASSLLPSGRGHPYEQYF. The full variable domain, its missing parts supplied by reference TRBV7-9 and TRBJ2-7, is DTGVSQNPRHKITKRGQNVTFRCDPISEHNRLYWYRQTLGQGPEFLTYFQNEAQLEKSRLLSDRFSAERPKGSFSTLEIQRTEQGDSAMYLCASSLLPSGRGHPYEQYFGPGTRLTVT.